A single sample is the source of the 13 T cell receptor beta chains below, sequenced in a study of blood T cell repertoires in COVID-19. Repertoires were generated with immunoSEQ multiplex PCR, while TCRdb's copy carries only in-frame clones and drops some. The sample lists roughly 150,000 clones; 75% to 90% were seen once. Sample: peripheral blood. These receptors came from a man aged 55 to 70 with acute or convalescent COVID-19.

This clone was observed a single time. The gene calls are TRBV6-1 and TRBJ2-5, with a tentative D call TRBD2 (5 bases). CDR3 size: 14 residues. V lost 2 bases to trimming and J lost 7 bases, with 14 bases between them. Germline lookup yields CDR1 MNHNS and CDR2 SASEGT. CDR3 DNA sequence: TGTGCCAGCAGTGAACGGGCGGGCACCCGGACCCAGTACTTC. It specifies CASSERAGTRTQYF.

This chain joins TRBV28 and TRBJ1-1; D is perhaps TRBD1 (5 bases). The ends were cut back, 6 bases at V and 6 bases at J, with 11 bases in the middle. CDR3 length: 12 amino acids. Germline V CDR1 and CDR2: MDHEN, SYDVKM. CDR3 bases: TGTGCCAGCAGCTCACAGGTGTCTGAAGCTTTCTTT. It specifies CASSSQVSEAFF.

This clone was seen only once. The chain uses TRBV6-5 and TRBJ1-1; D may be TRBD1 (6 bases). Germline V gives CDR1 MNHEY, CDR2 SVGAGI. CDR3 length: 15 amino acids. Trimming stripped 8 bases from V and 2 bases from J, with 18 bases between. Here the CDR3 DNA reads TGTGCCAGCTTTTCAATACCACAGGGAAACACTGAAGCTTTCTTT. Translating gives CASFSIPQGNTEAFF.

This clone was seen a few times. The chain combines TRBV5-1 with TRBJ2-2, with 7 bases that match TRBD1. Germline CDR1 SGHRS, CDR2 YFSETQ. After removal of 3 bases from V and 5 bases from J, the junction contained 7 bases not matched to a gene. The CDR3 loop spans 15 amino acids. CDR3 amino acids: CASSSGQVSTGELFF. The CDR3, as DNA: TGCGCCAGCAGCTCAGGACAGGTGTCTACCGGGGAGCTGTTTTTT. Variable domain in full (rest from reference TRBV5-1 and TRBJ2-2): KAGVTQTPRYLIKTRGQQVTLSCSPISGHRSVSWYQQTPGQGLQFLFEYFSETQRNKGNFPGRFSGRQFSNSRSEMNVSTLELGDSALYLCASSSGQVSTGELFFGEGSRLTVL.

The CDR3 sequence is CASSAPSLAYGYTF. The CDR3 DNA sequence: TGTGCCAGCAGTGCCCCCAGCCTAGCATATGGCTACACCTTC. The rearrangement joins TRBV2 to TRBJ1-2; D gene uncertain. The CDR3 extends over 14 amino acids. Germline V gene data show CDR1 as SNHLY and CDR2 as FYNNEI. The V end was cut by 4 bases, the J end by 5 bases, with 14 bases between.

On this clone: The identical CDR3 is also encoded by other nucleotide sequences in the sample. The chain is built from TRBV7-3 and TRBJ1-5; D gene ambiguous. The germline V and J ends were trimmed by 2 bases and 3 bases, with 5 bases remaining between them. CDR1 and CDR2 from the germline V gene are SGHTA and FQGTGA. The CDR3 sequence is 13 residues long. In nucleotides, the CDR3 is TGTGCCAGCAGCTTAGGACTCAATCAGCCCCAGCATTTT. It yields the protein CASSLGLNQPQHF. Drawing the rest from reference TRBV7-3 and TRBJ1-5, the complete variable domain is GAGVSQTPSNKVTEKGKYVELRCDPISGHTALYWYRQSLGQGPEFLIYFQGTGAADDSGLPNDRFFAVRPEGSVSTLKIQRTERGDSAVYLCASSLGLNQPQHFGDGTRLSIL.

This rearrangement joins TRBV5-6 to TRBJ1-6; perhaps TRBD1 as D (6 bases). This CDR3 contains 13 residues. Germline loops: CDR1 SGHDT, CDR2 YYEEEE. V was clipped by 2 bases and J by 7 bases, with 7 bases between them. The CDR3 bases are TGTGCCAGCAGCTTCGACAGGAATTCACCCCTCCACTTT. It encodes CASSFDRNSPLHF.

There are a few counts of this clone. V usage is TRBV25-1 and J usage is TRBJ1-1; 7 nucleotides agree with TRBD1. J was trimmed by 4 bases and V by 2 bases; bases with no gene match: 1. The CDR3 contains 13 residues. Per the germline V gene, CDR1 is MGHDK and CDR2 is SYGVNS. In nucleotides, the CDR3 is TGTGCCAGCAGTGAAAAGGGGGCCACTGAAGCTTTCTTT. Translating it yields CASSEKGATEAFF.

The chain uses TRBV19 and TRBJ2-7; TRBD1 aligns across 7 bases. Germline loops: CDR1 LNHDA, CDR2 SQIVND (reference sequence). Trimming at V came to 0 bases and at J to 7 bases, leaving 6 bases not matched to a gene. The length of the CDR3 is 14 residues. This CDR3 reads CASSIDRGRQEQYF. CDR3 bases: TGTGCCAGTAGTATAGATAGGGGGCGACAAGAGCAGTACTTC.

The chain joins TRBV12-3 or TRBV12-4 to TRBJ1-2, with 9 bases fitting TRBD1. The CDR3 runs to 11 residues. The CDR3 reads CALGQGHGYTF. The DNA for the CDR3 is TGTGCTCTGGGACAGGGCCATGGCTACACCTTC.

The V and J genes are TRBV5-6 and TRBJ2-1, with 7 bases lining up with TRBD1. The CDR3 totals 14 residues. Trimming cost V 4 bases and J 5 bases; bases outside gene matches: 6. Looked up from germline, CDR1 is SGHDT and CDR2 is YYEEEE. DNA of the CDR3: TGTGCCAGCAGCAGAACAGGGACAGACAATGAGCAGTTCTTC. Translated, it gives CASSRTGTDNEQFF.

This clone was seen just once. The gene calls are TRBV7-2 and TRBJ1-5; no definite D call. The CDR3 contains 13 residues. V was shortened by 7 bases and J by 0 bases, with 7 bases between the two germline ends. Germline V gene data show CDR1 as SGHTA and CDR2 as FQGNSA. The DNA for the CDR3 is TGTGCCAGCAACATACGTAGCAATCAGCCCCAGCATTTT. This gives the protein CASNIRSNQPQHF.

The DNA of the CDR3 is TGTGCCAGCAGCTCTGGGGCTAGCGGGAGGGCAGATACGCAGTATTTT. Its protein product is CASSSGASGRADTQYF. The chain carries TRBV5-4 and TRBJ2-3; 12 bases match TRBD2. Germline lookup yields CDR1 SGHNT and CDR2 YYREEE (reference sequence). This CDR3 spans 16 amino acids. The V and J ends lost 3 bases and 4 bases, in that order; junction bases with no gene match: 6.